This paragraph reports one T cell receptor (beta chain). The antigen remains undetermined. The record originates from a study of cytomegalovirus exposure and HLA in healthy donors. Study as a whole: Genetic ancestry analysis placed approximately 78% of the approximately 390 donors that were genotyped in the Caucasian-associated cluster. The study, taken as a whole, reports: There were several of the most significant clusters that appeared linked to common viral pathogens in a later analysis. Cytomegalovirus-associated TCR beta chains were listed, numbering 164. A prior analysis recorded that most TCR beta V segments were productive about 87% or about 30% of the time.

PCR primers comprised 60 Vbeta and 13 Jbeta primers. Only in-frame clones appear in the TCRdb table, and some are missing; sequencing was by immunoSEQ multiplex PCR. The profile shows 180,000 or so clones, 82% of them singletons. Germline CDR1 reads MNHNY; CDR2 reads SVGAGI (reference sequence). CDR3 length equals 11 residues. Trimming left V 8 bases short and J 4 bases short, with 8 bases between. The clonotype originates from a male donor in good health and CMV-seronegative. The sample was PBMCs. The chain joins TRBV6-6 to TRBJ2-5, with no clear D. The CDR3 DNA follows: TGTGCCAGCGTCTTGCGAGAGACCCAGTACTTC. It codes for CASVLRETQYF.